One TCR beta chain is described in this entry. Its cognate antigen has yet to be identified. No base quality information exists; no much larger clone differs at one position. Its CDR3 holds 13 amino acids, cysteine through phenylalanine. CDR3 DNA only is kept here, 39 bases in frame from base 1. The germline ends are 14 bases apart after V is trimmed by 8 bases and J by 7 bases. These data are taken from a study of blood T cell repertoires in COVID-19 (TCRdb year 2020). Notes on the research overall: Samples covering the acute and convalescent phases of COVID-19 were provided by collaborators in the United States, Italy and Spain. The prospective study material was composed of cDNA or gDNA derived from T cells, B-cell-depleted T cells, or PBMCs. The dataset comprised deeply sampled blood TCRbeta repertoires from subjects exposed to, actively infected with, or recovered from COVID-19. The repertoires were made available in a free public database intended to serve as a resource for research on the immune response to SARS-CoV-2. The samples were drawn from the first 160 participants of the ongoing ImmuneRACE study and from 950 to 1,500 subjects provided by 6 global collaborators. Nearly every sample came with metadata listing a de-identified subject ID, COVID-19 status, age in years and sex. Where available, HLA class I and class II types were taken from metadata supplied by the sample provider and were not determined by assay-based typing. Beyond this particular receptor, the publication reports: Clinical and demographic metadata were provided uncurated, with the amount varying by source and participant.

Participants in the prospective study were aged about 18 to 90 years, lived in about two dozen United States geographic areas, and enrolled through a virtual design. In the prospective study, cohorts were assigned on the basis of participant-reported clinical history obtained from a screening survey and a study questionnaire. Recovered participants in ImmuneRACE Cohort 3 were defined by two consecutive negative NP/OP PCR tests, clearance by a healthcare professional, or resolution of symptoms. Each participant in the prospective study had whole blood, serum and a nasopharyngeal or oropharyngeal swab collected by mobile phlebotomists. Additional blood draws and questionnaires over an approximately 2-month period could optionally be provided by prospective study participants. Prospective study blood samples were shipped either frozen or at room temperature before DNA extraction. TCRbeta CDR3 regions were amplified from genomic DNA using the immunoSEQ Assay, a bias-controlled multiplex PCR. The paper's processing steps were these. Within the assay, amplification of reference gene primers was used to estimate how many nucleated cells each sample contained. To quantify the absolute abundance of each unique TCRbeta CDR3 rearrangement, sequence reads were collapsed and filtered. For each sample, productive Simpson clonality was calculated as the square root of Simpson's diversity index across productive rearrangements. TCRdb took over this immuneACCESS table, retaining in-frame rearrangements with V and J assigned. Such tables are incomplete; in checked studies, under half of the missing clones stem from an unresolved V gene, and the remainder is unexplained. V and J calls and clone size are as listed in that table; D and trimming were resolved from the DNA. For this sample there are about 250,000 clones; approximately 90% appear just once. Roughly 8.3% of the sample goes to the ten largest clones.

The V and J segments used are TRBV12-3 or TRBV12-4 and TRBJ2-2; no D gene can be assigned with confidence. Sequenced input: PBMCs or T cells enriched from blood (not recorded which). The receptor was derived from a man in his forties or fifties who had recovered from COVID-19. The DNA is TGTGCCAGCGACAAATCCTATGGCGGGGAGCTGTTTTTT. The resulting protein is CASDKSYGGELFF.